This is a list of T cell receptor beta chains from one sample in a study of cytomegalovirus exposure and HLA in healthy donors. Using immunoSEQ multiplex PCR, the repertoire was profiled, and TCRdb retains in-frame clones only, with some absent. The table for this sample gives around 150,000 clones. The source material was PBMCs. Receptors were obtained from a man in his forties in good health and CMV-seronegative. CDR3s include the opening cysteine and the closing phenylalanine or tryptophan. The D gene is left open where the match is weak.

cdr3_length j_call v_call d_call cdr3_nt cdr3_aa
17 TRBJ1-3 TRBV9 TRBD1 TGTGCCAGCAGCGTAGCACCAGGGGGTGTTACTGGAAACACCATATATTTT CASSVAPGGVTGNTIYF
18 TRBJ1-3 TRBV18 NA TGTGCCAGCTCACCACAAAGCACGGGATGGGGCTCTGGAAACACCATATATTTT CASSPQSTGWGSGNTIYF
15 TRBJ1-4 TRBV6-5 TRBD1 TGTGCCAGCAGTTACGAGGGACAGGGGATGGAAAAACTGTTTTTT CASSYEGQGMEKLFF
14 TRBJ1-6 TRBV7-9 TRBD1 TGTGCCAGCAGCTTGGGACAGAATAATTCACCCCTCCACTTT CASSLGQNNSPLHF
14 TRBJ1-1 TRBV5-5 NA TGTGCCAGCAGCTCCCTTGGCTCCCACACTGAAGCTTTCTTT CASSSLGSHTEAFF
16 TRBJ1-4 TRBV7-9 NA TGTGCCAGCAGCGAGTATACCGGGACTGCGACGGAAAAACTGTTTTTT CASSEYTGTATEKLFF
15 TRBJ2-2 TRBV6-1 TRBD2 TGTGCCAGGCGGAGGGGACTAGCGGCCCTGAGGGAGCTGTTTTTT CARRRGLAALRELFF
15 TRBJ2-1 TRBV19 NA TGTGCCAGTAGTACCTCCGGGACTTCGGGGAATGAGCAGTTCTTC CASSTSGTSGNEQFF
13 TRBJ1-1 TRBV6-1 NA TGTGCCAGCAGTGAATACAGGACCACTGAAGCTTTCTTT CASSEYRTTEAFF
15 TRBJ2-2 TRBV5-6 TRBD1 TGTGCCAGCAGCCCCCAACAGGGGGGAACCGGGGAGCTGCTTTTT CASSPQQGGTGELLF
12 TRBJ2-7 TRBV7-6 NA TGTGCCAGCAGCTCGGGAAGATACGAGCAATACTTC CASSSGRYEQYF
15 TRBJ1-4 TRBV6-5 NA TGTGCCAGCAGTCGTCAGGGGAGTATTAACGAAAAACTGTTTTTT CASSRQGSINEKLFF
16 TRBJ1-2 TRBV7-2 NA TGTGCCAGCAGCTACCAAGGAATGACAGCTAACTATGGCTACACCTTC CASSYQGMTANYGYTF
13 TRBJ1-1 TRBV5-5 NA TGTGCCAGCAGCTCTCAGGGGAGCACTGAAGCTTTCTTT CASSSQGSTEAFF